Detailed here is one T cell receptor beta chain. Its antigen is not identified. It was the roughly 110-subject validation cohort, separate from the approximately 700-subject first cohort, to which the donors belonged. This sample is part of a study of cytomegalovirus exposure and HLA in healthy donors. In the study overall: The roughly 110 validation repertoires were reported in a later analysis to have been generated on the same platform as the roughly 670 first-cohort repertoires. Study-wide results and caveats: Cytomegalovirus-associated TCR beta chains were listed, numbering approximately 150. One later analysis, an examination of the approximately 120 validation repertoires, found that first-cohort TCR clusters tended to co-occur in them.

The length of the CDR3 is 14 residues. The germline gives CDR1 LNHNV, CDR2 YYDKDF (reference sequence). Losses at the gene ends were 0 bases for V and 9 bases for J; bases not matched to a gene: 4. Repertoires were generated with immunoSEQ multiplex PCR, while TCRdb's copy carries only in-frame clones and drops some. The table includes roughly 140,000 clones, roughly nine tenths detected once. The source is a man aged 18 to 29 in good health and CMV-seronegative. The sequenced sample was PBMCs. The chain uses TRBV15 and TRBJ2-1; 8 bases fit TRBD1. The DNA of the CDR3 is TGTGCCACCAGCAGAGATACTACAGGGGGTGAGCAGTTCTTC. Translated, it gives CATSRDTTGGEQFF. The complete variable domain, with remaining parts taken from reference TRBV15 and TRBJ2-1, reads DAMVIQNPRYQVTQFGKPVTLSCSQTLNHNVMYWYQQKSSQAPKLLFHYYDKDFNNEADTPDNFQSRRPNTSFCFLDIRSPGLGDTAMYLCATSRDTTGGEQFFGPGTRLTVL.